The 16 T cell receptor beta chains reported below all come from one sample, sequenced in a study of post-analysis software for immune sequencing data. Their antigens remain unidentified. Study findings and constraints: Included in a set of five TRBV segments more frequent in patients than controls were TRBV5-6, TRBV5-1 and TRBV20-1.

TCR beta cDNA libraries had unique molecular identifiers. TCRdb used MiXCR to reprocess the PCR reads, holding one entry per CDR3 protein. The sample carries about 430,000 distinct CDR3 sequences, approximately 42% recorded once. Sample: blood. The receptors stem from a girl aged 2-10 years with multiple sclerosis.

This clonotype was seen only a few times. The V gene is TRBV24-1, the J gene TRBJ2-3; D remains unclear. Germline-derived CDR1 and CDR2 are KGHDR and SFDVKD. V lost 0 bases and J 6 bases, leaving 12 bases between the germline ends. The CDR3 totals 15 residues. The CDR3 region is CATSDLHAPHDTQYF. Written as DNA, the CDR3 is TGTGCCACCAGTGATTTGCACGCCCCACACGATACGCAGTATTTT.

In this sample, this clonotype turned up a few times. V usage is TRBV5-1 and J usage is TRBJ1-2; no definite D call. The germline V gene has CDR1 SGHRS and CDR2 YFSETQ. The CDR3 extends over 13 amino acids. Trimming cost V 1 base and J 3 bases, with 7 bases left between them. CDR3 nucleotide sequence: TGCGCCAGCAGCTTGTCTACAGACTATGGCTACACCTTC. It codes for CASSLSTDYGYTF. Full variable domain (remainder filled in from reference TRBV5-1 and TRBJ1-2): KAGVTQTPRYLIKTRGQQVTLSCSPISGHRSVSWYQQTPGQGLQFLFEYFSETQRNKGNFPGRFSGRQFSNSRSEMNVSTLELGDSALYLCASSLSTDYGYTFGSGTRLTVV.

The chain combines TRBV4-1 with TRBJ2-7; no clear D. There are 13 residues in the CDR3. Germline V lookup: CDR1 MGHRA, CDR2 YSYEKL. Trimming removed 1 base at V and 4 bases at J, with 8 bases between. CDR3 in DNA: TGCGCCAGCAGCCAAGGATCAATGTACGAGCAGTACTTC. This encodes CASSQGSMYEQYF.

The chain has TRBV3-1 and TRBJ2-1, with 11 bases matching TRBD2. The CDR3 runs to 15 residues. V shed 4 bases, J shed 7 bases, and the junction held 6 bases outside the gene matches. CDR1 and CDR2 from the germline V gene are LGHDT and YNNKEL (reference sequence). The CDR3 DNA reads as TGTGCCAGCAGCCCGCTAGCGGGAGGAAGAAATGAGCAGTTCTTC. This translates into CASSPLAGGRNEQFF.

The CDR3 loop is CASSYSSGYNEQFF. The CDR3 DNA reads as TGTGCCAGCAGTTACAGTAGCGGGTACAATGAGCAGTTCTTC. This chain connects TRBV6-2 or TRBV6-3 to TRBJ2-1; the match to TRBD2 covers 7 bases. Germline CDR1 is MNHEY and CDR2 is SVGEGT. The CDR3 contains 14 residues. The trim removed 2 bases at V and 4 bases at J, leaving 2 bases unmatched.

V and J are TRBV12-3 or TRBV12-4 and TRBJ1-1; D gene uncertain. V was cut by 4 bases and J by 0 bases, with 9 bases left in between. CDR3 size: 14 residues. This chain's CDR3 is CASSSTGMNTEAFF. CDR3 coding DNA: TGTGCCAGCAGTTCCACGGGGATGAACACTGAAGCTTTCTTT.

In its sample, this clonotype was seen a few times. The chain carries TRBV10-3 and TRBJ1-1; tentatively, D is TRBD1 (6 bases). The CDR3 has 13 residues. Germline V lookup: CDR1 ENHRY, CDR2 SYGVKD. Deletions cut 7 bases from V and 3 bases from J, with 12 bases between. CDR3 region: CAITARTDTEAFF. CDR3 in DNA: TGTGCCATCACAGCGCGGACAGACACTGAAGCTTTCTTT.

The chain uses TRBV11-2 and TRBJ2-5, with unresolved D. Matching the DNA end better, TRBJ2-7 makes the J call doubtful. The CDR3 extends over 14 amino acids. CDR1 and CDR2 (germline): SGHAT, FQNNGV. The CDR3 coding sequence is TGTGCCAGCACCTCCTCCGTGACACCCTACGAGCAGTACTTC. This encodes CASTSSVTPYEQYF.

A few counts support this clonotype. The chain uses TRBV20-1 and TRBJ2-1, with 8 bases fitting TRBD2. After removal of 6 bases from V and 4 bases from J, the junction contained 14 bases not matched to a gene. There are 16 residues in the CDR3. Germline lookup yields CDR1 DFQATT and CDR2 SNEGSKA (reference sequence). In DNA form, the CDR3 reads TGCAGTGCGGATGATCCCCTAGCGGGCGGGTACAATGAGCAGTTCTTC. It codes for CSADDPLAGGYNEQFF.

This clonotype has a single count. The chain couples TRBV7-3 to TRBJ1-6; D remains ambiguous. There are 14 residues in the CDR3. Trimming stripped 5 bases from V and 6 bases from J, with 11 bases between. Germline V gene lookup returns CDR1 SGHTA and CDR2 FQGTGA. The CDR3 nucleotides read TGTGCCAGCAGCGCGGGTCCCTCTAATTCACCCCTCCACTTT. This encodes CASSAGPSNSPLHF.

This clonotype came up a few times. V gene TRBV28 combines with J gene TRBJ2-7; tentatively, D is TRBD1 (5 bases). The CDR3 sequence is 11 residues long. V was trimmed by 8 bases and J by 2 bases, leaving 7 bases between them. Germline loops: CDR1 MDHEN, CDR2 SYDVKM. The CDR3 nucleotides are TGTGCCAGCCAGGGTACCTACGAGCAGTACTTC. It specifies CASQGTYEQYF.

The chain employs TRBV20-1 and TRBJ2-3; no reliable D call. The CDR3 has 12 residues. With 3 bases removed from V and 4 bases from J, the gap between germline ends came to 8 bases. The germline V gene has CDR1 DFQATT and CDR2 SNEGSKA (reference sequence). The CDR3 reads CSASASSDTQYF. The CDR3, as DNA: TGCAGTGCTAGTGCCAGCTCAGATACGCAGTATTTT.

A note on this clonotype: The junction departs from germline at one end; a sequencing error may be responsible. CDR3: CASRLGASTDAQYF. The CDR3 DNA follows: TGTGCCAGCAGGTTGGGGGCTAGCACAGATGCGCAATATTTT. The rearrangement links TRBV12-3 or TRBV12-4 to TRBJ2-3, with a weak D call TRBD1 (6 bases). This CDR3 has 14 residues.

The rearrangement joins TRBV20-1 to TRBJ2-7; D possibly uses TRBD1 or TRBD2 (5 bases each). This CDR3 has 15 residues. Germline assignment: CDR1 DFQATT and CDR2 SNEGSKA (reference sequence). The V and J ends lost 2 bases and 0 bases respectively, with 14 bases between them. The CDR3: CSARLTADYSYEQYF. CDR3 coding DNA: TGCAGTGCTAGATTGACAGCAGACTACTCCTACGAGCAGTACTTC.

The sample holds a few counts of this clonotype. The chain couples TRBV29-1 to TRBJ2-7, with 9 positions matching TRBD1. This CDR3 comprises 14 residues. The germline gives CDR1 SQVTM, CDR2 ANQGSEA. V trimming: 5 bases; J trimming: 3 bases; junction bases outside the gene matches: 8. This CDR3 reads CSVRGTGISYEQYF. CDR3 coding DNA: TGCAGCGTTAGGGGGACAGGGATCAGCTACGAGCAGTACTTC.

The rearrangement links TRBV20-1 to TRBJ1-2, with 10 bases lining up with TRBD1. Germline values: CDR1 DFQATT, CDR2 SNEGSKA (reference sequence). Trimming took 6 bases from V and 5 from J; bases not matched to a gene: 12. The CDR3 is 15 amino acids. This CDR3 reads CSASAGTGEVYGYTF. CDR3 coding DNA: TGCAGTGCCAGCGCTGGGACAGGGGAGGTATATGGCTACACCTTC.